The following is a T cell receptor (beta chain) sequence with its context. Its target is not known. The data stem from a study of cytomegalovirus exposure and HLA in healthy donors. Study overall: Unique TCR beta sequences numbering approximately 100 million came from 150 million to 200 million T cells in an earlier analysis. Study results and limitations: The authors confirmed in vitro that a few CMV-associated chains were specific for CMV antigens. Donors belonging to an Asian-associated ancestry cluster reportedly showed fewer N-insertions in productive TCRs than the approximately 690-donor mean, according to what a later analysis found.

This PCR relied on a set of 60 Vbeta primers and 13 Jbeta primers. Some clones are missing from TCRdb's copy, which holds only in-frame ones; the method was immunoSEQ multiplex PCR. The sample holds about 110,000 clones. The material sequenced was PBMCs. This clonotype was sampled from a man aged 50 or older in good health and CMV-seronegative.

The CDR3, as DNA: TGCGCCAGCAGCCAAACATGGGGGGACGTTACCTATGGCTACACCTTC. Its translation: CASSQTWGDVTYGYTF. The chain links TRBV4-3 to TRBJ1-2; maybe TRBD1 (5 bases). This CDR3 is 16 amino acids long. V lost 2 bases to trimming and J lost 4 bases, with 17 bases between them. Germline values: CDR1 LGHNA, CDR2 YSLEER.